This TCR beta chain was obtained from a study of blood T cell repertoires in COVID-19. Study-wide context: Samples of COVID-19 (acute and convalescent) were obtained from the United States, Italy and Spain. Nucleic acid was either cDNA or gDNA, and it came from T cells, B-cell-depleted T cells, or PBMCs.

V shed 6 bases and J shed 4 bases, with 14 bases lying between them. This CDR3 contains 14 residues. Germline V gives CDR1 KGHDR, CDR2 SFDVKD. In the original analysis: Reference gene primer amplification gave nucleated cell count estimates. Sequencing used immunoSEQ multiplex PCR; TCRdb keeps in-frame clones, though not all of them. That table furnishes V, J and clone size, whereas the DNA furnished D and trimming. The data contain around 91,000 clones, around 79% of them singletons. The sequence was obtained from a woman older than 75 with active or convalescent COVID-19. The sample taken for sequencing was peripheral blood. The V gene is TRBV24-1, the J gene TRBJ2-5; a possible D gene is TRBD1 (6 bases). CDR3 DNA sequence: TGTGCCACCAGTACCGGGACATTTGGAGAGACCCAGTACTTC. As protein: CATSTGTFGETQYF.